This TCR beta chain is drawn from a study of molecular identifiers for immune sequencing clone quantification. Study-level results: Over 99% of effector molecules, but under 1% in naive cells, were held by clones with more than 20 RNA copies.

The germline V gene encodes CDR1 SGHDT and CDR2 YYEEEE. This CDR3 is built from 14 residues. Trimming cost V 3 bases and J 3 bases, with 13 bases left between them. Previously described methods and listed TCR primers were employed for the bulk TCR libraries. Using its own MiXCR run on the PCR reads, TCRdb lists one record per CDR3 protein. Among nearly 55,000 distinct CDR3 sequences listed, about a third were seen once. Turning to this clonotype: Its cognate antigen is unknown.

V is TRBV5-6 and J is TRBJ2-7; TRBD2 might be the D (6 bases). This TCR was sampled from a human donor in good health. Some libraries in this study had Jurkat cell RNA spiked in. The specimen was naive CD8+ T cells from blood, with Jurkat cell RNA spiked in. Subset here: FACS-sorted CD8+CD4-CCR7+CD45RA+ naive T cells. The CDR3 region has the DNA TGTGCCAGCAGCTGGGGGACTGGAGACTACGAGCAGTACTTC. Translation gives CASSWGTGDYEQYF.